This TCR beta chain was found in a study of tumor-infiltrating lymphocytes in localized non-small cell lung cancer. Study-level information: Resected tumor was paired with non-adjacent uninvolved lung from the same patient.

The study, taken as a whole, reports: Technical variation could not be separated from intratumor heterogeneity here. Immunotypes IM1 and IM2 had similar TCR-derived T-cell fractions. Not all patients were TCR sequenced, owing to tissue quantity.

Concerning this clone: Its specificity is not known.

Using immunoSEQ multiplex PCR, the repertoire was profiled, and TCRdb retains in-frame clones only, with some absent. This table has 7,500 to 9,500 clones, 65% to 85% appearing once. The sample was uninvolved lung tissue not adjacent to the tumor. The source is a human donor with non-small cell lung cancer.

CDR3 DNA: TGTGCCAGCAGCTCCGGACTAGCGGGAGGGCCCTACAATGAGCAGTTCTTC. This gives the protein CASSSGLAGGPYNEQFF. J is TRBJ2-1 and V is TRBV11-2; 15 bases agree with TRBD2. CDR1 SGHAT and CDR2 FQNNGV come from the germline V gene. The CDR3 loop spans 17 amino acids. Trimming at V came to 4 bases and at J to 2 bases, leaving 3 bases not matched to a gene.